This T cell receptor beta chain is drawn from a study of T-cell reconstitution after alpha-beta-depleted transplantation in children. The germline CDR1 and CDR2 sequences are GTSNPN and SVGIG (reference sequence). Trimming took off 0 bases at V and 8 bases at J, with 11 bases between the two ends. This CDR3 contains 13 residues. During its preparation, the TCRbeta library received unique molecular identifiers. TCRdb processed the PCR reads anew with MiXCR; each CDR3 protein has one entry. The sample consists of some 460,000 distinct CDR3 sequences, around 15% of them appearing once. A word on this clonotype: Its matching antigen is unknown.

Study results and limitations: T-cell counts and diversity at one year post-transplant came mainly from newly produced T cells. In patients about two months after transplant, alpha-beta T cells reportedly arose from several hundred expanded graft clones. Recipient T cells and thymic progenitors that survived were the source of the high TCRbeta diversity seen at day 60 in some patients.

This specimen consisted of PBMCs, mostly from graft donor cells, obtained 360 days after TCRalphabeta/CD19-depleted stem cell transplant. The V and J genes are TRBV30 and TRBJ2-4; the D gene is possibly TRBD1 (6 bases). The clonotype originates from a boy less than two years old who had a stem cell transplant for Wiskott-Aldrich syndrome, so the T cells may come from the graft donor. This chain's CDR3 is CAWSVLGGDIQYF. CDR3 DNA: TGTGCCTGGAGTGTACTTGGGGGCGACATTCAGTACTTC.